Sequencing of this T cell receptor (beta chain) was carried out in a study of cytomegalovirus exposure and HLA in healthy donors. Study observations and caveats: Other equally common chains were less clonally expanded than HLA-associated TCR beta chains, a later analysis showed.

The PCR had 60 Vbeta and 13 Jbeta primers. Clones were sequenced by immunoSEQ multiplex PCR, and TCRdb holds only the in-frame ones, with some missing. Of over 100,000 clones in the sample, 75% to 85% were seen once. There are 15 residues in the CDR3. Trimming removed 6 bases from V and 9 bases from J, with 21 bases in between. CDR1 and CDR2 (germline): MNHEY, SVGAGI. As to this clone: The antigen remains undetermined.

Input material: PBMCs. V and J are TRBV6-5 and TRBJ1-5; D is undetermined. The sequence came from a young woman in good health and CMV-seropositive. CDR3 sequence: CASSRTLGDPLPQHF. The CDR3 coding sequence is TGTGCCAGCAGCCGGACTCTGGGCGACCCTTTGCCCCAGCATTTT.